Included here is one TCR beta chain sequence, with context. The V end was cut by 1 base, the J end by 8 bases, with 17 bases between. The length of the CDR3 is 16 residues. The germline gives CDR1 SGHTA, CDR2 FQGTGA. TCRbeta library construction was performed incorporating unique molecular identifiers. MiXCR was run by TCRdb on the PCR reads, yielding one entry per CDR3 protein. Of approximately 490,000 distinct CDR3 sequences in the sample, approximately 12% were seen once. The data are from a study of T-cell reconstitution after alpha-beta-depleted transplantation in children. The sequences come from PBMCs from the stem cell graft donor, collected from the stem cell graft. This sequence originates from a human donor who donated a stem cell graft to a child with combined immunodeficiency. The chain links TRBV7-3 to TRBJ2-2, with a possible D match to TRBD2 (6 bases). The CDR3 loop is CASSLNPAGPRGELFF. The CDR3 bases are TGTGCCAGCAGCTTAAATCCCGCGGGGCCAAGGGGGGAGCTGTTTTTT.